A single sample gave rise to the 30 T cell receptor beta chains below, sequenced in a study of cytomegalovirus exposure and HLA in healthy donors. The primer mix had 60 Vbeta and 13 Jbeta primers. Sequencing was performed with immunoSEQ multiplex PCR; in TCRdb, only in-frame clones are kept and a portion is missing. In the table there are 150,000 to 200,000 clones, roughly 85% of which are singletons. Material for sequencing was PBMCs. All receptors come from a man aged 35-49 years in good health and CMV-seronegative.

This chain joins TRBV15 and TRBJ2-7, with D possibly being TRBD1 (5 bases). Trimming stripped 0 bases from V and 5 bases from J, with 17 bases between. Germline values: CDR1 LNHNV, CDR2 YYDKDF (reference sequence). The CDR3 contains 16 residues. This chain's CDR3 is CATSRESNRYSHEQYF. Written as DNA, the CDR3 is TGTGCCACCAGCAGAGAATCGAACAGGTATTCCCACGAGCAGTACTTC.

This clone was observed a few times. This chain connects TRBV7-2 to TRBJ2-3; 8 nucleotides line up with TRBD2. The J segment lost 1 base and the V segment lost 3 bases, leaving 0 bases of the junction unmatched. The CDR3 runs to 14 residues. Germline V CDR1 and CDR2: SGHTA, FQGNSA. DNA for the CDR3: TGTGCCAGCAGCTTGACTAGCGGCACAGATACGCAGTATTTT. Residues: CASSLTSGTDTQYF.

This clone appeared a few times. This sequence joins TRBV27 and TRBJ2-2; TRBD1 agrees at 9 bases. CDR3 length: 15 amino acids. Losses at the gene ends were 4 bases for V and 5 bases for J; bases not matched to a gene: 5. CDR1 is MNHEY, CDR2 SMNVEV, per germline (reference sequence). In DNA, the CDR3 is TGTGCCAGCAGTTCCGGACAGGGGTCAACCGGGGAGCTGTTTTTT. Its translation: CASSSGQGSTGELFF.

The V call is TRBV6-1, the J call TRBJ1-5; D possibly corresponds to TRBD1 (6 bases). This CDR3 is 14 amino acids long. CDR1 and CDR2 (germline): MNHNS, SASEGT. The ends were cut back, 9 bases at V and 5 bases at J, with 17 bases in the middle. The CDR3 region is CASSWAGADQPQHF. The CDR3 DNA sequence: TGTGCCAGTAGTTGGGCGGGGGCCGATCAGCCCCAGCATTTT.

This CDR3 is CASSLDRGIYEQYF. CDR3 in DNA: TGTGCCAGCAGTTTGGACAGGGGAATCTACGAGCAGTACTTC. The chain recombines TRBV28 with TRBJ2-7, with 9 bases that match TRBD1. This CDR3 is built from 14 residues. Germline CDR1 and CDR2: MDHEN and SYDVKM. V was clipped by 3 bases and J by 3 bases; unmatched bases: 3.

The chain is built from TRBV6-5 and TRBJ1-3; no firm D call. The V gene's germline CDR1 is MNHEY and CDR2 SVGAGI. The CDR3 has 16 amino acids. V was pared by 2 bases and J by 4 bases, with 15 bases between. The CDR3 DNA sequence: TGTGCCAGCAGTTACCACCCAGAATCAGGAGGAAACACCATATATTTT. This gives the protein CASSYHPESGGNTIYF.

The rearrangement joins TRBV4-3 to TRBJ1-1; D may be TRBD1 (6 bases). Trimming pared 3 bases from V and 1 base from J, leaving 6 bases between. The CDR3 spans 13 residues. CDR1 LGHNA and CDR2 YSLEER come from the germline V gene. The CDR3 coding sequence is TGCGCCAGCAGCCAGACAGGGAACACTGAAGCTTTCTTT. Its protein product is CASSQTGNTEAFF.

This sequence joins TRBV6-5 and TRBJ2-3; D unresolved. The CDR3 covers 16 residues. V gave up 1 base and J gave up 1 base, with 12 bases separating them. The germline V gene encodes CDR1 MNHEY and CDR2 SVGAGI. In DNA, the CDR3 is TGTGCCAGCAGTTACTTCGCGGTGGTGGGCACAGATACGCAGTATTTT. Its translation: CASSYFAVVGTDTQYF.

The chain joins TRBV27 to TRBJ2-1, with a possible D match to TRBD2 (5 bases). Germline V gene lookup returns CDR1 MNHEY and CDR2 SMNVEV (reference sequence). The CDR3 loop spans 15 amino acids. Trimming stripped 6 bases from V and 8 bases from J, with 20 bases between. For the CDR3, the DNA is TGTGCCAGCAGCCTCGTAGAGCGGAGAGGGTATGAGCAGTTCTTC. Amino acid sequence: CASSLVERRGYEQFF.

This clone was recorded once. This chain uses TRBV10-3 with TRBJ2-7; 7 bases map to TRBD1. J lost 4 bases, V lost 4 bases, and 4 bases had no gene match. CDR3 length equals 13 residues. CDR1 is ENHRY, CDR2 SYGVKD, per germline. CDR3: CAISAGTAYEQYF. The CDR3 bases are TGTGCCATCAGTGCCGGGACAGCGTACGAGCAGTACTTC.

This sequence joins TRBV11-2 and TRBJ2-7; tentatively, D is TRBD1 (6 bases). Deletions cut 6 bases from V and 7 bases from J, with 13 bases between. Germline CDR1 and CDR2: SGHAT and FQNNGV. The CDR3 sequence is 12 residues long. The CDR3 coding sequence is TGTGCCAGCAGTTACAGGGCAGGGGAGCAGTACTTC. Amino acid sequence: CASSYRAGEQYF.

This chain connects TRBV6-1 to TRBJ2-3; 10 bases are shared with TRBD1. Germline CDR1 MNHNS, CDR2 SASEGT. CDR3 length equals 14 residues. V lost 5 bases, J lost 3 bases, and 2 bases stayed unmatched. The DNA of the CDR3 is TGTGCCAGCAGTAGACAGGGGGCGACAGATACGCAGTATTTT. It yields the protein CASSRQGATDTQYF.

This chain links TRBV28 with TRBJ2-7, with TRBD2 matching over 7 bases. The CDR3 contains 15 residues. Germline V gene lookup returns CDR1 MDHEN and CDR2 SYDVKM. J gave up 0 bases and V 4 bases, and 6 bases lay outside the gene matches. For the CDR3, the DNA is TGTGCCAGCAGTTCCTTCAGCGGGACCTCCTACGAGCAGTACTTC. Translated, it gives CASSSFSGTSYEQYF.

The chain recombines TRBV7-8 with TRBJ2-1; TRBD2 matches at 16 bases. The CDR3 length is 17 residues. Germline V gene lookup returns CDR1 SGHVS and CDR2 FQNEAQ. Unmatched junction bases numbered 7, after V lost 4 bases and J lost 7 bases. In DNA, the CDR3 is TGTGCCAGCAGCTCGCTACTGGGACTAGCGGGAGGGAATGAGCAGTTCTTC. This gives the protein CASSSLLGLAGGNEQFF.

The chain links TRBV5-1 to TRBJ1-4; 7 nucleotides agree with TRBD1. CDR1 and CDR2 from the germline V gene are SGHRS and YFSETQ. The length of the CDR3 is 14 residues. Trimming cost V 0 bases and J 6 bases; bases outside gene matches: 2. CDR3 nucleotides: TGCGCCAGCAGCTTGGGGACAGGAGATGAAAAACTGTTTTTT. Its protein is CASSLGTGDEKLFF. Filled out from reference TRBV5-1 and TRBJ1-4, the complete variable domain reads KAGVTQTPRYLIKTRGQQVTLSCSPISGHRSVSWYQQTPGQGLQFLFEYFSETQRNKGNFPGRFSGRQFSNSRSEMNVSTLELGDSALYLCASSLGTGDEKLFFGSGTQLSVL.

A word on this clone: At one end, the junction sequence differs from germline, possibly due to a read error. The chain links TRBV7-9 to TRBJ2-1; D possibly corresponds to TRBD1 (6 bases). Germline V gives CDR1 SEHNR, CDR2 FQNEAQ (reference sequence). CDR3 length: 12 residues. CDR3 protein: CSSSLTGNEQFF. Written as DNA, the CDR3 is TGTTCCAGCAGCTTGACAGGCAATGAGCAGTTCTTC.

J is TRBJ2-3 and V is TRBV4-2, with 7 positions matching TRBD2. The V gene's germline CDR1 is LGHNA and CDR2 YNFKEQ. CDR3 length: 15 residues. The V gene end was trimmed by 0 bases and the J gene end by 4 bases; junction bases not matched to a gene: 4. CDR3 coding DNA: TGTGCCAGCAGCCAAGACAAGCGGGGCGCAGATACGCAGTATTTT. The encoded protein is CASSQDKRGADTQYF.

Here the CDR3 reads CAWSVPGFGNTIYF. The CDR3 nucleotides are TGTGCCTGGAGTGTACCAGGGTTTGGAAACACCATATATTTT. The chain employs TRBV30 and TRBJ1-3; tentative D call: TRBD1 (5 bases). The ends were cut back, 0 bases at V and 3 bases at J, with 9 bases in the middle. This CDR3 contains 14 residues. Germline CDR1 and CDR2: GTSNPN and SVGIG (reference sequence).

This clone has a handful of counts. This chain connects TRBV2 to TRBJ2-1; TRBD2 might be the D (5 bases). CDR1 is SNHLY and CDR2 is FYNNEI in the germline V gene. The CDR3 loop spans 13 amino acids. V lost 8 bases, J lost 7 bases, and 15 bases lay in between. CDR3 sequence (DNA): TGTGCCAGCCTGGAGCTAGGGAGAAATGAGCAGTTCTTC. This sequence encodes CASLELGRNEQFF. Variable domain in full (rest from reference TRBV2 and TRBJ2-1): EPEVTQTPSHQVTQMGQEVILRCVPISNHLYFYWYRQILGQKVEFLVSFYNNEISEKSEIFDDQFSVERPDGSNFTLKIRSTKLEDSAMYFCASLELGRNEQFFGPGTRLTVL.

The J gene is TRBJ2-7, the V gene TRBV6-6; possible D gene TRBD2, 7 bases. This CDR3 region has 16 residues. Per germline, CDR1 MNHNY and CDR2 SVGAGI (reference sequence). V was pared by 0 bases and J by 0 bases, with 12 bases between. CDR3: CASSYSGGRSSYEQYF. For the CDR3, the DNA is TGTGCCAGCAGTTACTCGGGGGGGCGAAGCTCCTACGAGCAGTACTTC.

This chain links TRBV4-1 with TRBJ2-7, with TRBD2 identical over 11 bases. Germline V gene data show CDR1 as MGHRA and CDR2 as YSYEKL. The trim removed 1 base at V and 7 bases at J, leaving 9 bases unmatched. The CDR3 has 16 amino acids. The CDR3: CASSQVSLAGGGEQYF. The CDR3 DNA follows: TGCGCCAGCAGCCAAGTTAGCCTAGCGGGAGGTGGAGAGCAGTACTTC.

The chain has TRBV7-2 and TRBJ2-3; 8 bases map to TRBD2. The germline V gene has CDR1 SGHTA and CDR2 FQGNSA. The trim removed 1 base at V and 7 bases at J, leaving 7 bases unmatched. The CDR3 runs to 15 residues. Written as DNA, the CDR3 is TGTGCCAGCAGCTTAGGGAGCGGGAGAGAGTATACGCAGTATTTT. It translates to CASSLGSGREYTQYF.

This clone showed up just a few times. This chain connects TRBV6-1 to TRBJ2-7; the match to TRBD2 covers 10 bases. V dropped 7 bases and J dropped 1; count of bases not matched to a gene: 4. Germline loops: CDR1 MNHNS, CDR2 SASEGT. This CDR3 has 14 amino acids. CDR3 coding DNA: TGTGCCAGCAACGCACTAGCGGGATCCTACGAGCAGTACTTC. The encoded protein is CASNALAGSYEQYF.

In its sample, this clone was seen a few times. The CDR3 spells CASSYIWTGENTEAFF. DNA of the CDR3: TGTGCCAGCAGTTACATCTGGACAGGCGAAAACACTGAAGCTTTCTTT. The V gene is TRBV6-5, the J gene TRBJ1-1; 7 nucleotides align to TRBD1. V lost 2 bases to trimming and J lost 2 bases; unmatched junction nucleotides: 8. Germline CDR1 MNHEY, CDR2 SVGAGI. The CDR3 totals 16 residues.

This chain uses TRBV7-8 with TRBJ2-7; D possibly corresponds to TRBD1 (6 bases). V lost 5 bases and J lost 2, with 13 bases in between. This CDR3 has 14 amino acids. Germline loops: CDR1 SGHVS, CDR2 FQNEAQ. The CDR3 here is CASSPEGVTYEQYF. CDR3 sequence (DNA): TGTGCCAGCAGCCCAGAGGGGGTAACCTACGAGCAGTACTTC.

This rearrangement joins TRBV4-2 to TRBJ2-2; TRBD2 matches 7 bases. In germline, CDR1 is LGHNA, CDR2 YNFKEQ. V lost 0 bases to trimming and J lost 6 bases; unmatched junction nucleotides: 10. The CDR3 spans 17 residues. In DNA form, the CDR3 reads TGTGCCAGCAGCCAAGATCAAAGGGCTAGCGGCGCCGGGGAGCTGTTTTTT. Residues: CASSQDQRASGAGELFF.

The rearrangement joins TRBV6-1 to TRBJ1-5; possibly TRBD1 for D (6 bases). Trimming removed 7 bases from V and 2 bases from J, with 15 bases in between. Germline assignment: CDR1 MNHNS and CDR2 SASEGT. The CDR3 length is 15 residues. In DNA form, the CDR3 reads TGTGCCAGCAAGGAAATTCACAGGGGCAATCAGCCCCAGCATTTT. This translates into CASKEIHRGNQPQHF.

This chain connects TRBV5-1 to TRBJ2-5, with 7 bases lining up with TRBD2. The CDR3 consists of 14 residues. The V and J ends lost 4 bases and 5 bases, in that order; junction bases with no gene match: 8. Germline assignment: CDR1 SGHRS and CDR2 YFSETQ. CDR3 protein: CASSIAGLGETQYF. CDR3 DNA sequence: TGCGCCAGCAGCATAGCGGGCCTCGGGGAGACCCAGTACTTC.

This clone was seen a single time. The chain has TRBV28 and TRBJ2-5, with a possible D match to TRBD2 (5 bases). There are 14 residues in the CDR3. Germline CDR1 and CDR2: MDHEN and SYDVKM. Between the trimmed V and J ends, which lost 5 bases and 5 bases, there was a span of 15 bases. The CDR3 coding sequence is TGTGCCAGCAGTCGGGCGAGGAGAGGGGAGACCCAGTACTTC. Residues: CASSRARRGETQYF.

The chain couples TRBV5-6 to TRBJ2-7; D is unclear. The CDR3 covers 15 residues. Trimming left V 4 bases short and J 2 bases short, with 16 bases between. CDR1 SGHDT and CDR2 YYEEEE come from the germline V gene. The CDR3: CASSRLNPGPYEQYF. CDR3 coding DNA: TGTGCCAGCAGCCGCCTTAACCCTGGCCCCTACGAGCAGTACTTC.